The 29 T cell receptor beta chains below all came from one sample that was sequenced in a study of molecular identifiers for immune sequencing clone quantification (dated by TCRdb to the late 2010s). The receptor library was made with PCR. Sequenced using an Illumina HiSeq 4000. In TCRdb, the public reads were trimmed at Q25 with fastp and aligned with MiXCR, with productive beta chains retained. Rows matching on CDR3 protein sequence are summarized as one entry with the most common DNA and genes. The sample table shows more than 300,000 distinct CDR3 sequences, and 20% to 25% are seen once. About 0.81% of the sample is in the top ten clones. The sequenced material came from naive CD8+ T cells from blood, with Jurkat cell RNA spiked in. What this sample's cell subset or site label stands for: FACS-sorted CD8+CD4-CCR7+CD45RA+ naive T cells. These receptor sequences come from a human donor in good health. Some libraries in this study had Jurkat cell RNA spiked in.

This clonotype was counted many times. The gene calls are TRBV5-1 and TRBJ2-7; D might be TRBD1 (6 bases). Trimming removed 4 bases from V and 2 bases from J, with 16 bases in between. The CDR3 sequence is 15 residues long. The germline gives CDR1 SGHRS, CDR2 YFSETQ. For the CDR3, the DNA is TGCGCCAGCAGCCCACAACCGGACAGTACCTACGAGCAGTACTTC. Its translation: CASSPQPDSTYEQYF.

In its sample, this clonotype was seen many times. This rearrangement joins TRBV7-3 to TRBJ1-5; D ambiguous. Trimming removed 4 bases from V and 7 bases from J, with 8 bases in between. The CDR3 has 12 residues. Looked up from germline, CDR1 is SGHTA and CDR2 is FQGTGA. The CDR3 coding sequence is TGTGCCAGCAGCTCAAGGGCCCAGCCCCAGCATTTT. As protein: CASSSRAQPQHF.

On this clonotype: This may stem from a read error, because a much larger clone lies one nucleotide away. The rearrangement joins TRBV4-3 to TRBJ2-7; D perhaps matches TRBD2 (5 bases). Per germline, CDR1 LGHNA and CDR2 YSLEER. This CDR3 has 14 residues. The CDR3 spells CAGSQDIGDYEQYF. DNA for the CDR3: TGCGCCGGCAGCCAAGATATCGGGGACTACGAGCAGTACTTC.

This clonotype was recorded at least ten times. V usage is TRBV27 and J usage is TRBJ2-2; no firm D call. The CDR3 covers 14 residues. V was cut by 2 bases and J by 1 base, with 5 bases left in between. Looked up from germline, CDR1 is MNHEY and CDR2 is SMNVEV (reference sequence). CDR3 loop: CASSLAVNTGELFF. The CDR3 coding sequence is TGTGCCAGCAGTTTAGCGGTGAACACCGGGGAGCTGTTTTTT.

There are many counts of this clonotype. The genes are TRBV20-1 and TRBJ2-7; a weak D match, TRBD1 (6 bases). CDR1 DFQATT and CDR2 SNEGSKA come from the germline V gene (reference sequence). Deletions cut 6 bases from V and 5 bases from J, with 11 bases between. The CDR3 runs 11 residues. The CDR3 DNA reads TGCAGTGCGATGACAGGTCACGAGCAGTACTTC. This translates into CSAMTGHEQYF.

This clonotype was observed at least ten times. The genes are TRBV6-5 and TRBJ2-6; TRBD2 might be the D (5 bases). This CDR3 comprises 16 residues. CDR1 MNHEY and CDR2 SVGAGI come from the germline V gene. The V end was cut by 6 bases, the J end by 0 bases, with 12 bases between. CDR3 residues: CASRPGLISGANVLTF. The CDR3 coding sequence is TGTGCCAGCAGACCCGGACTTATCTCTGGGGCCAACGTCCTGACTTTC.

This clonotype was counted many times. This chain links TRBV29-1 with TRBJ1-2; no reliable D call. The CDR3 loop spans 13 amino acids. V was shortened by 0 bases and J by 4 bases, with 9 bases between the two germline ends. Germline CDR1 reads SQVTM; CDR2 reads ANQGSEA. The CDR3 sequence is CSVEDLTAYGYTF. The CDR3 DNA follows: TGCAGCGTTGAAGATCTAACAGCCTATGGCTACACCTTC.

The chain employs TRBV7-9 and TRBJ1-1; 11 bases map to TRBD1. The CDR3 is 15 amino acids. Germline V lookup: CDR1 SEHNR, CDR2 FQNEAQ (reference sequence). With V trimmed by 5 bases and J by 5 bases, 7 bases remained unmatched. The CDR3 DNA reads as TGTGCCAGCAGCCAAGGACAGGGGGCGCGAACTGAAGCTTTCTTT. Translation: CASSQGQGARTEAFF.

This clonotype was counted at least ten times. The J gene is TRBJ2-3, the V gene TRBV20-1; D gene unclear. Trimming took off 3 bases at V and 1 base at J, with 5 bases between the two ends. The CDR3 is 12 residues long. Germline CDR1 reads DFQATT; CDR2 reads SNEGSKA (reference sequence). This CDR3 is CSASQGTDTQYF. CDR3 DNA sequence: TGCAGTGCTAGCCAGGGCACAGATACGCAGTATTTT.

This clonotype showed up just a few times. The chain employs TRBV4-1 and TRBJ2-7; D call uncertain. V was cut by 0 bases and J by 6 bases, with 12 bases left in between. CDR3 length: 14 amino acids. Germline-derived CDR1 and CDR2 are MGHRA and YSYEKL. The CDR3 region has the DNA TGCGCCAGCAGCCAAGAGGGGTCAGGTGCCGAGCAGTACTTC. Translated: CASSQEGSGAEQYF.

This clonotype occurred many times. The CDR3, as DNA: TGTGCCAGCAGCTTATACGGGGGACAGGGATATTATGGCTACACCTTC. Its translation: CASSLYGGQGYYGYTF. This chain links TRBV13 with TRBJ1-2; 9 bases map to TRBD1. The junction had 9 bases not matched to a gene; V was cut back by 2 bases and J by 5 bases. This CDR3 has 16 amino acids. Germline CDR1 PRHDT, CDR2 FYEKMQ (reference sequence).

This clonotype was counted many times. The V and J genes are TRBV3-1 and TRBJ1-5; 7 bases are a match to TRBD1. The CDR3 runs 16 residues. V lost 0 bases and J lost 3; bases outside the gene matches: 5. Germline V gene lookup returns CDR1 LGHDT and CDR2 YNNKEL (reference sequence). In DNA form, the CDR3 reads TGTGCCAGCAGCCAAGAAGGGACAGATGACAATCAGCCCCAGCATTTT. This encodes CASSQEGTDDNQPQHF.

The chain carries TRBV12-3 or TRBV12-4 and TRBJ2-5; TRBD1 is a possible D gene (6 bases). Trimming took 3 bases from V and 3 from J, leaving 11 bases between them. The CDR3 totals 14 residues. CDR3 sequence (DNA): TGTGCCAGCAGTTTGTACAGGGCCAAAGAGACCCAGTACTTC. Translation: CASSLYRAKETQYF.

This clonotype occurred many times. J is TRBJ2-3 and V is TRBV5-1; D could derive from TRBD1 or TRBD2 (5 bases each). The CDR3 covers 15 residues. Between the trimmed V and J ends, which lost 4 bases and 0 bases, there was a span of 12 bases. CDR1 and CDR2 from the germline V gene are SGHRS and YFSETQ. CDR3 sequence (DNA): TGCGCCAGCAGCACCGGTTGGGGGAGCACAGATACGCAGTATTTT. Translated, it gives CASSTGWGSTDTQYF.

In this sample, this clonotype turned up many times. This CDR3 is CASSFRARTYEQYF. DNA for the CDR3: TGTGCCAGCAGTTTTCGGGCACGTACTTACGAGCAGTACTTC. The V gene is TRBV28, the J gene TRBJ2-7; unclear D gene. This CDR3 contains 14 residues. Between the trimmed V and J ends, which lost 3 bases and 4 bases, there was a span of 13 bases. Germline values: CDR1 MDHEN, CDR2 SYDVKM.

The J gene is TRBJ2-1, the V gene TRBV27, with 8 bases matching TRBD2. The CDR3 sequence is 16 residues long. With 4 bases clipped from V and 2 bases from J, the junction kept 7 bases outside the gene matches. The V gene's germline CDR1 is MNHEY and CDR2 SMNVEV (reference sequence). CDR3 in DNA: TGTGCCAGCAGTTACACGGGGGGGGTTGCCTACAATGAGCAGTTCTTC. This sequence encodes CASSYTGGVAYNEQFF.

This clonotype has only a few counts. V usage is TRBV11-2 and J usage is TRBJ1-2, with a possible D match to TRBD1 (5 bases). Germline lookup yields CDR1 SGHAT and CDR2 FQNNGV. The V end was cut by 2 bases, the J end by 0 bases, with 19 bases between. The CDR3 loop spans 18 amino acids. The CDR3 DNA reads TGTGCCAGCAGCTTAATTCGTCCAGGGCCGGATACTAACTATGGCTACACCTTC. Translating it yields CASSLIRPGPDTNYGYTF. The full variable domain, with the rest looked up from reference TRBV11-2 and TRBJ1-2, is EAGVAQSPRYKIIEKRQSVAFWCNPISGHATLYWYQQILGQGPKLLIQFQNNGVVDDSQLPKDRFSAERLKGVDSTLKIQPAKLEDSAVYLCASSLIRPGPDTNYGYTFGSGTRLTVV.

This clonotype showed up just once. A much larger clonotype is one base distant, so this may be a read error. The V gene is TRBV29-1, the J gene TRBJ2-7; 10 bases match TRBD1. CDR3 length equals 14 residues. The V gene's germline CDR1 is SQVTM and CDR2 ANQGSEA. The V gene end was trimmed by 3 bases and the J gene end by 3 bases; junction bases not matched to a gene: 5. This chain's CDR3 is CSVDTGTGDYEQYF. Written as DNA, the CDR3 is TGCAGCGTTGACACCGGGACAGGGGACTACGAGCAGTACTTC.

With regard to this clonotype: Its ends do not fully match the called genes, so a read error is possible. The gene calls are TRBV4-1 and TRBJ1-6; D might be TRBD1 (6 bases). The CDR3 loop spans 15 amino acids. In germline, CDR1 is MGHRA, CDR2 YSYEKL. The CDR3 DNA reads TGCGCCAGCAGCCTGAAGGGGGGGACCAATTCGCCCCTCCACTTT. Translated: CASSLKGGTNSPLHF.

This clonotype has ten or more counts. The rearrangement links TRBV13 to TRBJ2-4; TRBD1 or TRBD2 may be the D gene (5 bases each). The CDR3 has 15 residues. The germline V and J ends were trimmed by 3 bases and 3 bases, with 12 bases remaining between them. In germline, CDR1 is PRHDT, CDR2 FYEKMQ (reference sequence). This CDR3 is CASSFRGAVKNIQYF. The CDR3 DNA reads TGTGCCAGCAGCTTTCGAGGGGCGGTCAAAAACATTCAGTACTTC.

As regards this clonotype: One base away lies a much larger clone, so this may be a sequencing read error. J is TRBJ1-1 and V is TRBV20-1; D is unclear. The CDR3 consists of 12 residues. Germline values: CDR1 DFQATT, CDR2 SNEGSKA (reference sequence). CDR3 region: CIASHRNTEAFF. In DNA form, the CDR3 reads TGCATTGCTAGTCACCGGAACACTGAAGCTTTCTTT.

Ten or more counts support this clonotype. CDR3 DNA sequence: TGTGCCAGCAGCGTAGCTACGGCCGGGAGTGAAGCTTTCTTT. Protein sequence: CASSVATAGSEAFF. The chain recombines TRBV9 with TRBJ1-1; D is undetermined. Between the trimmed V and J ends, which lost 0 bases and 7 bases, there was a span of 13 bases. The CDR3 is 14 amino acids. CDR1 is SGDLS and CDR2 is YYNGEE in the germline V gene.

In its sample, this clonotype was seen a few times. A read error may be the cause here, since a much bigger clone is one base away. The V and J genes are TRBV7-6 and TRBJ2-5; D is possibly TRBD2 (6 bases). This CDR3 is built from 14 residues. Germline CDR1 is SGHVS and CDR2 is FNYEAQ. This chain's CDR3 is CASSSGGLQATQYF. In DNA, the CDR3 is TGTGCCAGCAGCTCTGGGGGACTTCAAGCGACCCAGTACTTC.

This clonotype was counted many times. J is TRBJ2-2 and V is TRBV9, with D possibly matching TRBD2 (5 bases). Per germline, CDR1 SGDLS and CDR2 YYNGEE. The CDR3 consists of 13 residues. Trimming removed 2 bases at V and 4 bases at J, with 6 bases between. CDR3 sequence reads: CASSVTSTGELFF. The CDR3 coding sequence is TGTGCCAGCAGCGTCACTAGCACCGGGGAGCTGTTTTTT.

The table lists this clonotype with many counts. The gene calls are TRBV12-3 or TRBV12-4 and TRBJ2-5; D ambiguous. V lost 9 bases, J lost 0 bases, and 11 bases lay in between. This CDR3 has 13 amino acids. CDR3: CASNHGHQETQYF. In nucleotides, the CDR3 is TGTGCCAGTAACCATGGACACCAAGAGACCCAGTACTTC.

V is TRBV3-1 and J is TRBJ2-6; possible D gene TRBD2, 5 bases. V was trimmed by 2 bases and J by 0 bases, leaving 20 bases between them. CDR3 length: 20 residues. CDR1 is LGHDT, CDR2 YNNKEL, per germline (reference sequence). CDR3 sequence (DNA): TGTGCCAGCAGCCAATCACCCCTGGGGTCGGGGTACTCTGGGGCCAACGTCCTGACTTTC. Translation gives CASSQSPLGSGYSGANVLTF.

In regard to this clonotype: A much bigger clone sits one base away, suggesting this may be a read error. The final CDR3 position lacks the conserved phenylalanine or tryptophan, pointing to a likely read error. The chain combines TRBV7-8 with TRBJ1-3, with unresolved D. Germline loops: CDR1 SGHVS, CDR2 FQNEAQ. CDR3 length equals 15 residues. The germline V and J ends were trimmed by 3 bases and 0 bases, with 9 bases remaining between them. This CDR3 reads CASSLVQDSGNTIYL. The CDR3 region has the DNA TGTGCCAGCAGCTTGGTTCAAGACTCTGGAAACACCATATATCTT.

This clonotype was observed at least ten times. V and J are TRBV11-2 and TRBJ2-5, with D tentatively TRBD2 (6 bases). The CDR3 contains 13 residues. The V end was cut by 2 bases, the J end by 9 bases, with 13 bases between. CDR1 is SGHAT and CDR2 is FQNNGV in the germline V gene. The CDR3 bases are TGTGCCAGCAGCTTACTTTCCTGGGGGGCCCAGTACTTC. Its translation is CASSLLSWGAQYF.

Ten or more counts support this clonotype. The rearrangement uses TRBV5-6 and TRBJ2-5; D is undetermined. Trimming pared 0 bases from V and 2 bases from J, leaving 11 bases between. Germline V gives CDR1 SGHDT, CDR2 YYEEEE. CDR3 length: 15 amino acids. This chain's CDR3 is CASSLGPLGQETQYF. The CDR3 nucleotides are TGTGCCAGCAGCTTGGGCCCCCTCGGGCAAGAGACCCAGTACTTC. The full variable domain, completed using reference TRBV5-6 and TRBJ2-5, is DAGVTQSPTHLIKTRGQQVTLRCSPKSGHDTVSWYQQALGQGPQFIFQYYEEEERQRGNFPDRFSGHQFPNYSSELNVNALLLGDSALYLCASSLGPLGQETQYFGPGTRLLVL.